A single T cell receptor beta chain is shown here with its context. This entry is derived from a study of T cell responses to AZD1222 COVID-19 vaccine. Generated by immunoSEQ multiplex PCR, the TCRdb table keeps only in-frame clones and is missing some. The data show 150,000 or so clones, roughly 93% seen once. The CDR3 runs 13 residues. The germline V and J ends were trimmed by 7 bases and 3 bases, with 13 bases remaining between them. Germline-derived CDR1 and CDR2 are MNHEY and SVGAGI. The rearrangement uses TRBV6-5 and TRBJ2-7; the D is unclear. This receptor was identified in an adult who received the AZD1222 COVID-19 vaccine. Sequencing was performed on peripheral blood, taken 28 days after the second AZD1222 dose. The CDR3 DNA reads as TGTGCCAGCACAAGCCGGAAGGGCTACGAGCAGTACTTC. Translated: CASTSRKGYEQYF.